The 30 T cell receptor beta chains below all came from one sample that was sequenced in a study of cytomegalovirus exposure and HLA in healthy donors. The PCR contained 60 Vbeta and 13 Jbeta primers. Produced via immunoSEQ multiplex PCR; TCRdb's table is partial and in-frame only. The repertoire has some 98,000 clones, about two thirds of them found once; the top ten carry less than 2.5%. The sequenced sample consisted of PBMCs. These receptors were collected from a man between 45 and 60 years old in good health and CMV-seronegative.

This sequence joins TRBV10-1 and TRBJ2-3; D remains unclear. The germline V gene has CDR1 WNHNN and CDR2 SYGVQD (reference sequence). The V end lost 8 bases, the J end lost 0 bases, and 9 bases lay between the germline ends. This CDR3 has 13 residues. The CDR3 sequence: CASFRDSTDTQYF. The CDR3 DNA reads as TGCGCCAGCTTTCGAGATAGCACAGATACGCAGTATTTT.

V and J are TRBV5-1 and TRBJ1-5, with D unresolved. This CDR3 contains 13 residues. Per the germline V gene, CDR1 is SGHRS and CDR2 is YFSETQ. V lost 0 bases and J 4 bases, leaving 5 bases between the germline ends. This chain's CDR3 is CASSLGENQPQHF. CDR3 sequence (DNA): TGCGCCAGCAGCTTGGGCGAGAATCAGCCCCAGCATTTT.

This clone has more than one count but fewer than ten. J is TRBJ2-1 and V is TRBV5-1, with D possibly being TRBD2 (6 bases). V lost 0 bases and J lost 4, with 17 bases in between. CDR1 SGHRS and CDR2 YFSETQ come from the germline V gene. The CDR3 has 17 residues. CDR3 in amino acids: CASSLEVWGDGYNEQFF. CDR3 nucleotide sequence: TGCGCCAGCAGCTTGGAAGTCTGGGGGGATGGGTACAATGAGCAGTTCTTC.

Worth noting for this clone: Other DNA sequences in the sample encode the same CDR3. The chain recombines TRBV27 with TRBJ2-5; TRBD2 matches 10 bases. Per the germline V gene, CDR1 is MNHEY and CDR2 is SMNVEV (reference sequence). The CDR3 consists of 17 residues. V shed 2 bases, J shed 5 bases, and the junction held 11 bases outside the gene matches. The CDR3 region has the DNA TGTGCCAGCAGTTTAACTAGCGGGATAAGGTCGGGGGAGACCCAGTACTTC. Protein sequence: CASSLTSGIRSGETQYF.

CDR3 in amino acids: CASSLSQGEWAYEQYF. The CDR3 nucleotides read TGTGCCAGCAGTTTATCTCAGGGGGAATGGGCCTACGAGCAGTACTTC. This sequence joins TRBV27 and TRBJ2-7; 7 nucleotides line up with TRBD1. The CDR3 runs 16 residues. Germline assignment: CDR1 MNHEY and CDR2 SMNVEV (reference sequence). V was clipped by 0 bases and J by 2 bases; unmatched bases: 7.

The gene calls are TRBV5-5 and TRBJ2-2; 7 bases are a match to TRBD1. This CDR3 region has 13 residues. The J segment lost 6 bases and the V segment lost 4 bases, leaving 3 bases of the junction unmatched. The germline CDR1 and CDR2 sequences are SGHKS and YYEKEE (reference sequence). The CDR3 region is CASSGTGAGELFF. In DNA form, the CDR3 reads TGTGCCAGCAGCGGCACAGGGGCCGGGGAGCTGTTTTTT.

Regarding this clone: One end of the junction varies from germline; a read error may be responsible. The CDR3: CSSSLGWDRQETQYF. CDR3 nucleotide sequence: TGTTCCAGCAGCTTAGGGTGGGACAGACAAGAGACCCAGTACTTC. The V and J genes are TRBV7-9 and TRBJ2-5; TRBD1 matches at 7 bases. Germline V CDR1 and CDR2: SEHNR, FQNEAQ (reference sequence). This CDR3 has 15 amino acids.

This clone was observed a few times. The chain uses TRBV28 and TRBJ2-3, with 12 bases lining up with TRBD2. V was pared by 6 bases and J by 4 bases, with 8 bases of the junction left unmatched. CDR1 is MDHEN, CDR2 SYDVKM, per germline. CDR3 length equals 16 residues. The CDR3 DNA is TGTGCCAGCAGCCTACTAGCGGGAGGTGAGGCAGATACGCAGTATTTT. It translates to CASSLLAGGEADTQYF.

The chain carries TRBV25-1 and TRBJ1-4; D unresolved. This CDR3 spans 14 amino acids. Germline V CDR1 and CDR2: MGHDK, SYGVNS. V lost 6 bases to trimming and J lost 8 bases, with 16 bases between them. As DNA, the CDR3 is TGTGCCAGCAGCGGAGGGATGTTACAGGAAAAACTGTTTTTT. Translating gives CASSGGMLQEKLFF. The full variable domain, its missing parts supplied by reference TRBV25-1 and TRBJ1-4, is EADIYQTPRYLVIGTGKKITLECSQTMGHDKMYWYQQDPGMELHLIHYSYGVNSTEKGDLSSESTVSRIRTEHFPLTLESARPSHTSQYLCASSGGMLQEKLFFGSGTQLSVL.

The gene calls are TRBV4-1 and TRBJ2-1, with TRBD2 as a possible D gene (5 bases). Trimming stripped 6 bases from V and 4 bases from J, with 16 bases between. There are 15 residues in the CDR3. Looked up from germline, CDR1 is MGHRA and CDR2 is YSYEKL. The CDR3 reads CASSIRTFSYNEQFF. The CDR3 DNA reads TGCGCCAGCAGTATAAGGACTTTTTCTTACAATGAGCAGTTCTTC.

V is TRBV6-6 and J is TRBJ2-1; D may be TRBD1 (6 bases). CDR1 is MNHNY, CDR2 SVGAGI, per germline (reference sequence). The CDR3 is made up of 15 amino acids. V was shortened by 4 bases and J by 4 bases, with 14 bases between the two germline ends. The CDR3 region is CASSSSGALYNEQFF. Written as DNA, the CDR3 is TGTGCCAGCAGTTCCTCAGGGGCGCTATACAATGAGCAGTTCTTC.

The chain employs TRBV5-1 and TRBJ2-3, with 7 bases that match TRBD1. Germline CDR1 reads SGHRS; CDR2 reads YFSETQ. The CDR3 extends over 13 amino acids. Trimming took 6 bases from V and 3 from J; bases not matched to a gene: 4. In DNA, the CDR3 is TGCGCCAGCACCGAGGGGGCAACAGATACGCAGTATTTT. Its translation: CASTEGATDTQYF.

The rearrangement links TRBV5-1 to TRBJ2-2; unclear D gene. The CDR3 covers 13 residues. The ends were cut back, 5 bases at V and 4 bases at J, with 9 bases in the middle. Per the germline V gene, CDR1 is SGHRS and CDR2 is YFSETQ. CDR3 DNA: TGCGCCAGCAGGGAAGGAGCCACCGGGGAGCTGTTTTTT. This encodes CASREGATGELFF.

The chain links TRBV18 to TRBJ1-5; no clear D. Between the trimmed V and J ends, which lost 3 bases and 7 bases, there was a span of 13 bases. The CDR3 consists of 14 residues. Germline V gene data show CDR1 as KGHSH and CDR2 as LQKENI. The CDR3, as DNA: TGTGCCAGCTCACCGGGGAGGGTCGACCAGCCCCAGCATTTT. It yields the protein CASSPGRVDQPQHF.

The V and J genes are TRBV10-3 and TRBJ1-2; 8 bases agree with TRBD1. J gave up 8 bases and V 4 bases, and 12 bases lay outside the gene matches. This CDR3 spans 15 amino acids. The germline V gene encodes CDR1 ENHRY and CDR2 SYGVKD. CDR3 in DNA: TGTGCCATCAGTGCTATCTCCGGGACAGGATTAGGCTACACCTTC. Translated: CAISAISGTGLGYTF.

The chain combines TRBV7-3 with TRBJ2-2, with a weak D call TRBD1 (5 bases). This CDR3 is built from 16 residues. Trimming left V 4 bases short and J 5 bases short, with 17 bases between. Germline assignment: CDR1 SGHTA and CDR2 FQGTGA. CDR3 in DNA: TGTGCCAGCAGCTCCACCCTAGGGGCTAGTACCGGGGAGCTGTTTTTT. This encodes CASSSTLGASTGELFF.

This chain uses TRBV30 with TRBJ2-3; 15 nucleotides line up with TRBD2. This CDR3 has 17 residues. The V and J ends lost 1 base and 3 bases, in that order; junction bases with no gene match: 5. Germline lookup yields CDR1 GTSNPN and CDR2 SVGIG (reference sequence). The chain's CDR3 is CAWSARTSGRATDTQYF. CDR3 nucleotide sequence: TGTGCCTGGAGTGCACGGACTAGCGGGAGGGCTACAGATACGCAGTATTTT.

CDR3 sequence: CASSEGPGTEAFF. CDR3 nucleotides: TGTGCCAGCAGCGAGGGCCCGGGGACTGAAGCTTTCTTT. V and J are TRBV9 and TRBJ1-1; no firm D call. CDR3 size: 13 residues. The V end was cut by 3 bases, the J end by 5 bases, with 11 bases between. Germline lookup yields CDR1 SGDLS and CDR2 YYNGEE.

This clone was seen a handful of times. The rearrangement uses TRBV5-4 and TRBJ2-3, with D perhaps matching TRBD1 (5 bases). The V and J ends lost 0 bases and 5 bases respectively, with 16 bases between them. The germline V gene encodes CDR1 SGHNT and CDR2 YYREEE (reference sequence). This CDR3 region has 16 residues. The CDR3 spells CASSLAAAKGLDTQYF. The DNA of the CDR3 is TGTGCCAGCAGCTTGGCGGCAGCGAAGGGGCTAGATACGCAGTATTTT.

The genes are TRBV2 and TRBJ2-5, with D possibly being TRBD2 (5 bases). The germline V gene has CDR1 SNHLY and CDR2 FYNNEI. V lost 8 bases and J lost 2, with 12 bases in between. The CDR3 covers 13 residues. CDR3 DNA: TGTGCCAGCTTCTTACGGGGACAAGAGACCCAGTACTTC. Amino acid sequence: CASFLRGQETQYF.

This clone was counted a single time. The chain employs TRBV11-3 and TRBJ2-2; D ambiguous. Germline lookup yields CDR1 SGHNT and CDR2 YENEEA. The CDR3 is 12 amino acids. V was pared by 3 bases and J by 6 bases, with 5 bases between. The CDR3 loop is CASSFRAGELFF. In DNA form, the CDR3 reads TGTGCCAGCAGCTTTAGAGCCGGGGAGCTGTTTTTT.

The chain uses TRBV7-2 and TRBJ2-3; 10 bases map to TRBD2. Germline V lookup: CDR1 SGHTA, CDR2 FQGNSA. CDR3 length: 16 residues. The trim removed 2 bases at V and 3 bases at J, leaving 5 bases unmatched. The CDR3 region is CASSLQSGGATDTQYF. The CDR3 bases are TGTGCCAGCAGCTTACAGAGCGGGGGGGCGACAGATACGCAGTATTTT.

The J gene is TRBJ1-5, the V gene TRBV5-5; maybe TRBD1 (6 bases). Trimming took 0 bases from V and 3 from J, leaving 16 bases between them. There are 17 residues in the CDR3. Germline CDR1 and CDR2: SGHKS and YYEKEE (reference sequence). The DNA of the CDR3 is TGTGCCAGCAGCTTGGGGTTTCCAGGGGACCACAATCAGCCCCAGCATTTT. Protein sequence: CASSLGFPGDHNQPQHF.

In its sample, this clone was seen a few times. CDR3 bases: TGTGCCAGCAGCTTAGTCGGTTCCACTGAAGCTTTCTTT. Its translation: CASSLVGSTEAFF. The J gene is TRBJ1-1, the V gene TRBV11-2, with D uncertain. Germline V gene data show CDR1 as SGHAT and CDR2 as FQNNGV. Trimming stripped 1 base from V and 4 bases from J, with 7 bases between. The CDR3 covers 13 residues. The full variable domain, completed using reference TRBV11-2 and TRBJ1-1, is EAGVAQSPRYKIIEKRQSVAFWCNPISGHATLYWYQQILGQGPKLLIQFQNNGVVDDSQLPKDRFSAERLKGVDSTLKIQPAKLEDSAVYLCASSLVGSTEAFFGQGTRLTVV.

This chain uses TRBV19 with TRBJ2-7; the match to TRBD2 covers 8 bases. Germline V gene lookup returns CDR1 LNHDA and CDR2 SQIVND (reference sequence). J gave up 4 bases and V 4 bases, and 0 bases lay outside the gene matches. The CDR3 totals 12 residues. CDR3 amino acids: CASSTSGYEQYF. The CDR3 DNA is TGTGCCAGTAGTACTAGCGGGTACGAGCAGTACTTC.

The J gene is TRBJ2-7, the V gene TRBV19; D might be TRBD2 (6 bases). V was cut by 3 bases and J by 3 bases, with 12 bases left in between. This CDR3 spans 14 amino acids. Germline loops: CDR1 LNHDA, CDR2 SQIVND (reference sequence). CDR3 DNA: TGTGCCAGTAGTATGGTCGGGAGTTACTACGAGCAGTACTTC. This encodes CASSMVGSYYEQYF.

This clone was observed a few times. The rearrangement links TRBV28 to TRBJ2-7; D not certain. The germline V and J ends were trimmed by 3 bases and 6 bases, with 9 bases remaining between them. CDR3 size: 12 residues. Per germline, CDR1 MDHEN and CDR2 SYDVKM. CDR3 in amino acids: CASSFPYSEQYF. In DNA form, the CDR3 reads TGTGCCAGCAGTTTCCCTTATTCCGAGCAGTACTTC.

The CDR3 sequence is CASRRPPGQGRYEQYF. The CDR3 region has the DNA TGTGCCAGCAGAAGGCCTCCGGGACAGGGTCGATACGAGCAGTACTTC. The gene calls are TRBV2 and TRBJ2-7, with 9 bases lining up with TRBD1. CDR1 SNHLY and CDR2 FYNNEI come from the germline V gene. V lost 6 bases, J lost 4 bases, and 13 bases stayed unmatched. CDR3 length equals 16 residues.

The chain carries TRBV6-6 and TRBJ2-1; 8 bases fit TRBD1. Germline trimming cut 6 bases from V and 2 bases from J; bases unmatched to any gene: 9. The CDR3 has 16 residues. CDR1 and CDR2 from the germline V gene are MNHNY and SVGAGI (reference sequence). The chain's CDR3 is CASRTRGRDAYNEQFF. The CDR3 DNA reads as TGTGCCAGCAGGACCAGGGGGCGCGACGCCTACAATGAGCAGTTCTTC.

In its sample, this clone was seen once. This chain links TRBV5-1 with TRBJ2-2; D not resolved. Germline loops: CDR1 SGHRS, CDR2 YFSETQ. CDR3 length: 15 amino acids. With 1 base removed from V and 1 base from J, the gap between germline ends came to 8 bases. CDR3 nucleotides: TGCGCCAGCAGCTTGAAGCCGGGGAACACCGGGGAGCTGTTTTTT. It yields the protein CASSLKPGNTGELFF.